This T cell receptor (beta chain) was sequenced during a study of T cells in Graves' hyperthyroidism and ophthalmopathy. The CDR3 is 14 residues long. CDR1 and CDR2 from the germline V gene are MNHEY and SVGAGI. V lost 6 bases to trimming and J lost 0 bases, with 11 bases between them. The investigators amplified TCR beta CDR3 regions from RNA transcripts. An initial round of RT-PCR targeting the TCR CDR3 relied on the HTBI primer set. TCRdb recomputed calls from the multiplex PCR reads with MiXCR, one row per CDR3 protein. The sample lists approximately 610,000 distinct CDR3 sequences, roughly 14% seen once, with about 4% in the top ten.

Specimen: blood. The sequence derives from a woman between 40 and 50 years old with Graves' ophthalmopathy. The chain recombines TRBV6-5 with TRBJ1-1, with D uncertain. CDR3 in DNA: TGTGCCAGCAGCTATGGCCTGATGAACACTGAAGCTTTCTTT. This sequence encodes CASSYGLMNTEAFF.